The present entry profiles one T cell receptor (beta chain) with its context. Germline CDR1 and CDR2: KGHSH and LQKENI. V was clipped by 2 bases and J by 1 base, with 9 bases between them. There are 15 residues in the CDR3. This sample stems from a study of blood T cell repertoires in COVID-19. Repertoires were generated with immunoSEQ multiplex PCR, while TCRdb's copy carries only in-frame clones and drops some. The table includes some 170,000 clones, 84% detected once. This sequence originates from a man aged 45-65 years who had recovered from COVID-19. Sequencing input: PBMCs or T cells enriched from blood (not recorded which). The chain recombines TRBV18 with TRBJ1-3; D is possibly TRBD1 (6 bases). CDR3 DNA: TGTGCCAGCTCACCAAAGGGGGGGTCTGGAAACACCATATATTTT. Amino acid sequence: CASSPKGGSGNTIYF.